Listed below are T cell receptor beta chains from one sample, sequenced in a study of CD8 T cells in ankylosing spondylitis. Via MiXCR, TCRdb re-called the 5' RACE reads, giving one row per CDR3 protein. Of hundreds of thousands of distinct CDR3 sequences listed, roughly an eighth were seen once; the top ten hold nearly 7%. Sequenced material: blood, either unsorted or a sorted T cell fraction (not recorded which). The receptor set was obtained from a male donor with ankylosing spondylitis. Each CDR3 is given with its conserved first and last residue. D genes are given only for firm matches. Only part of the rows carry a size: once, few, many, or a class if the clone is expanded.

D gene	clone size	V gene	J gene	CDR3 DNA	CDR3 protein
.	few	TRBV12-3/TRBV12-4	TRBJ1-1	TGTGCCAGCAGTTTAGTAGTGTCAGACCTGATGAACACTGAAGCTTTCTTT	CASSLVVSDLMNTEAFF
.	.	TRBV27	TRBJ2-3	TGTGCCAGCAGTGCTAGTGGGGGCGGCACAGATACGCAGTATTTT	CASSASGGGTDTQYF
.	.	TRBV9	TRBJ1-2	TGTGCCAGCAGCGGGAATCCGATACTAGCTAACTATGGCTACACCTTC	CASSGNPILANYGYTF
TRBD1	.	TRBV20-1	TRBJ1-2	TGCAGTGCTGCCGGGACAGGGTGGCACTATGGCTACACCTTC	CSAAGTGWHYGYTF
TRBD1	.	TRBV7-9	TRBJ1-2	TGTGCCAGCGGGGGGACAGGGAGAAGCGGCTACACCTTC	CASGGTGRSGYTF
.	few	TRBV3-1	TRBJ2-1	TGTGCCAGCAGCCAAGATGGGGTACGGAATGAGCAGTTCTTC	CASSQDGVRNEQFF
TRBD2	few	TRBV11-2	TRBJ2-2	TGTGCCAGCAGCTTAGATCTACTAGCGGGAGGGGACACCGGGGAGCTGTTTTTT	CASSLDLLAGGDTGELFF
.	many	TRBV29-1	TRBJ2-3	TGCAGCGTAACACTGACAGGCATAACAGATACGCAGTATTTT	CSVTLTGITDTQYF
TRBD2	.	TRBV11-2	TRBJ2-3	TGTGCCAGCAGCTTTCTCTCGACTAGCGCCCCTGCCACAGATACGCAGTATTTT	CASSFLSTSAPATDTQYF
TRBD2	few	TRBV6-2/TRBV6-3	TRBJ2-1	TGTGCCAGCAGTTACTCTTTTAGCGGGAGGGCCGGCGATGAGCAGTTCTTC	CASSYSFSGRAGDEQFF
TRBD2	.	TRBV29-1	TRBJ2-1	TGCAGCGTTGACGCCGGGACTAGCGGGAGGATCAATGAGCAGTTCTTC	CSVDAGTSGRINEQFF
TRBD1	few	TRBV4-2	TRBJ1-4	TGTGCCAGCAGCCAAGATGACTTAGGGACAGGGGCTGAAAAACTGTTTTTT	CASSQDDLGTGAEKLFF
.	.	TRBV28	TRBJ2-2	TGTGCCAGCAGTTTACCCGACAGGATTCGAAAGGGGGAGCTGTTTTTT	CASSLPDRIRKGELFF
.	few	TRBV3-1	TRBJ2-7	TGTGCCAGCAGCCAAGAAAGTTGGGCGGGGTACGAGCAGTACTTC	CASSQESWAGYEQYF
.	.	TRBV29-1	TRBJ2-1	TGCAGCGTTTCTGGCGATAGCTCCTACAATGAGCAGTTCTTC	CSVSGDSSYNEQFF
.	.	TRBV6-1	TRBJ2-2	TGTGCCAGCGGGACCAGGGGAGGCACCGGGGAGCTGTTTTTT	CASGTRGGTGELFF
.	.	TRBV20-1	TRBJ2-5	TGCAGTGCAGGGACGGGTACTGAGACCCAGTACTTC	CSAGTGTETQYF
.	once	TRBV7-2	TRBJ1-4	TGTGCCAGCAGCCCTAGCCTAGGGAGGACCCATGAAAAACTGTTTTTT	CASSPSLGRTHEKLFF